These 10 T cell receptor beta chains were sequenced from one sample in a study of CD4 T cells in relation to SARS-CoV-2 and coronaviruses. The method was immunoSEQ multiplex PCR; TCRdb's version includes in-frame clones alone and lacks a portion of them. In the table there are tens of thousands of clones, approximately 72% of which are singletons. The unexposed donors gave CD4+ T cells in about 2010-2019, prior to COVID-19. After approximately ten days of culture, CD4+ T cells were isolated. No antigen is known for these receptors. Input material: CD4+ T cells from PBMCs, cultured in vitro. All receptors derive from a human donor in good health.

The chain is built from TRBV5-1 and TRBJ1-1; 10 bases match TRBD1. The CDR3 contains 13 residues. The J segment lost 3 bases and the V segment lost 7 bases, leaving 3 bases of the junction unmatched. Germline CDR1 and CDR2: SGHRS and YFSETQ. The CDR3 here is CASSDRGDTEAFF. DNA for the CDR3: TGCGCCAGCTCGGACAGGGGGGACACTGAAGCTTTCTTT.

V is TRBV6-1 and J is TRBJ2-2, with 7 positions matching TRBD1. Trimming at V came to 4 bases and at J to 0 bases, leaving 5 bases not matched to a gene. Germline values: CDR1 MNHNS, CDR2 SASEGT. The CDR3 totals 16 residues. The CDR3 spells CASSARDSPNTGELFF. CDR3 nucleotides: TGTGCCAGCAGTGCCAGGGACAGTCCGAACACCGGGGAGCTGTTTTTT.

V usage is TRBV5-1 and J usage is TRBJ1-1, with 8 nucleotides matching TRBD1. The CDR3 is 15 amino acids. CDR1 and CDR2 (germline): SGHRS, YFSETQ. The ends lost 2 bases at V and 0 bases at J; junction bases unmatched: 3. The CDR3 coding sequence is TGCGCCAGCAGCTTACAGGGGGTAATGAACACTGAAGCTTTCTTT. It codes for CASSLQGVMNTEAFF.

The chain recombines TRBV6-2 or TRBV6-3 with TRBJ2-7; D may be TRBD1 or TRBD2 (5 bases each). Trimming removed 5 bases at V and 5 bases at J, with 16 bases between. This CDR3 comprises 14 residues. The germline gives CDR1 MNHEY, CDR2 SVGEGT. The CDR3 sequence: CASSIETPGHEQYF. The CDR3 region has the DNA TGTGCCAGCAGTATAGAGACCCCGGGGCACGAGCAGTACTTC.

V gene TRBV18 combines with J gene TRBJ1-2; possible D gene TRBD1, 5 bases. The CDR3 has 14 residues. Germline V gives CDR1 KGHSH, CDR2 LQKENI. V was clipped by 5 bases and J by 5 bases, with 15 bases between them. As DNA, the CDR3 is TGTGCCAGCTCATTCCAGGGAATCTTGTATGGCTACACCTTC. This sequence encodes CASSFQGILYGYTF.

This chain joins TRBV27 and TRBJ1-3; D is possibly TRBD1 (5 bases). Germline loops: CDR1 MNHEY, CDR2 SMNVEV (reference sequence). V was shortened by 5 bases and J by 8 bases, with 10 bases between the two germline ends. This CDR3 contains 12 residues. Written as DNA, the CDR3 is TGTGCCAGCAGTCCCGGGGGTCACACCATATATTTT. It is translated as CASSPGGHTIYF.

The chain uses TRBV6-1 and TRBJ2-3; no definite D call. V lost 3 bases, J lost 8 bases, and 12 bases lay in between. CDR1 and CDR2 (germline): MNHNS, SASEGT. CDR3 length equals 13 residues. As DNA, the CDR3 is TGTGCCAGCAGTGATTCGGGTGGGTCTACGCAGTATTTT. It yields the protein CASSDSGGSTQYF.

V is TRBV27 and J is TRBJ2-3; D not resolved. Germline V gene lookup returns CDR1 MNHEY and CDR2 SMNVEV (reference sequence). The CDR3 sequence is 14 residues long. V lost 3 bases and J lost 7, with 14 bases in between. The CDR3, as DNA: TGTGCCAGCAGTTTGGTAGGGAACGGTAATACGCAGTATTTT. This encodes CASSLVGNGNTQYF.

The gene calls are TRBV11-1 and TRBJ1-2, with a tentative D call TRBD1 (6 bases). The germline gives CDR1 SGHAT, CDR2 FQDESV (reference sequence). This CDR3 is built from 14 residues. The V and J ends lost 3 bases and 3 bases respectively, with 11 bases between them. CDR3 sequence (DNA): TGTGCCAGCAGCTTCTCAGGGGCGGACTATGGCTACACCTTC. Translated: CASSFSGADYGYTF.

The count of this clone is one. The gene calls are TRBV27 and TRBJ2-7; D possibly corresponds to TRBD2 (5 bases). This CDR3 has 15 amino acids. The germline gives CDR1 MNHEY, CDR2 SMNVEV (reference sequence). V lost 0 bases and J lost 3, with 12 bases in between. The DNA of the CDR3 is TGTGCCAGCAGTTTATCCGGAGGAAGAGACTACGAGCAGTACTTC. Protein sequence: CASSLSGGRDYEQYF.